These 3 T cell receptor beta chains came from one sample sequenced in a study of T cell responses to AZD1222 COVID-19 vaccine. The data were produced by immunoSEQ multiplex PCR, yet TCRdb's version contains in-frame clones alone and is incomplete. This table holds around 94,000 clones, around nine tenths found once. Material: peripheral blood, obtained on day 0 of AZD1222 vaccination. These receptors all stem from an adult in good health.

J is TRBJ2-3 and V is TRBV2; 8 bases agree with TRBD2. V was clipped by 7 bases and J by 5 bases; unmatched bases: 11. CDR1 is SNHLY and CDR2 is FYNNEI in the germline V gene. The CDR3 runs 15 residues. For the CDR3, the DNA is TGTGCCAGCACCGCCGGGGGGGCCGGGGGAGATACGCAGTATTTT. Amino acid sequence: CASTAGGAGGDTQYF.

This clone was recorded once. The chain has TRBV6-1 and TRBJ1-6; weak D call: TRBD1 (5 bases). The CDR3 is made up of 17 amino acids. Deletions cut 0 bases from V and 10 bases from J, with 19 bases between. Per the germline V gene, CDR1 is MNHNS and CDR2 is SASEGT. The CDR3, as DNA: TGTGCCAGCAGTGAAGCGAGTCGTTGGGGGATTGGATCACCCCTCCACTTT. Translating gives CASSEASRWGIGSPLHF.

This clone appeared a single time. The chain combines TRBV10-3 with TRBJ1-1, with TRBD1 matching 12 bases. CDR3 size: 17 residues. Per the germline V gene, CDR1 is ENHRY and CDR2 is SYGVKD. Trimming took 2 bases from V and 4 from J; bases not matched to a gene: 8. In nucleotides, the CDR3 is TGTGCCATCAGTGAGGTGTGGGACAGGGGGCGCGTCACTGAAGCTTTCTTT. It encodes CAISEVWDRGRVTEAFF.